This TCR beta chain was identified in a study of cytomegalovirus exposure and HLA in healthy donors. PCR involved 60 Vbeta and 13 Jbeta primers. Assay: immunoSEQ multiplex PCR; the TCRdb copy retains only in-frame clones and omits some. Among about 130,000 clones listed, about 81% were seen once. Of note for this clone: Antigen unknown.

Though probably carrying unrecorded immune exposures, donors were nominally healthy at sampling. V lost 4 bases to trimming and J lost 5 bases; unmatched junction nucleotides: 4. This CDR3 region has 13 residues. Germline-derived CDR1 and CDR2 are MGHDK and SYGVNS. General observations from the study: Exclusion applied to some V segments, including TRBV6-2 and TRBV6-3, as they were indistinguishable. Reportedly, cytomegalovirus status was diagnosed with high sensitivity and specificity. Further analysis was carried out later, and it showed several of the most significant clusters appearing linked to common viral pathogens.

This TCR was recovered from a young man in good health and CMV-seronegative. The sequenced material came from PBMCs. The V gene is TRBV25-1, the J gene TRBJ2-7, with TRBD1 matching 8 bases. CDR3 in DNA: TGTGCCAGCAGTGGACGGACAGGGCACGAGCAGTACTTC. It specifies CASSGRTGHEQYF.